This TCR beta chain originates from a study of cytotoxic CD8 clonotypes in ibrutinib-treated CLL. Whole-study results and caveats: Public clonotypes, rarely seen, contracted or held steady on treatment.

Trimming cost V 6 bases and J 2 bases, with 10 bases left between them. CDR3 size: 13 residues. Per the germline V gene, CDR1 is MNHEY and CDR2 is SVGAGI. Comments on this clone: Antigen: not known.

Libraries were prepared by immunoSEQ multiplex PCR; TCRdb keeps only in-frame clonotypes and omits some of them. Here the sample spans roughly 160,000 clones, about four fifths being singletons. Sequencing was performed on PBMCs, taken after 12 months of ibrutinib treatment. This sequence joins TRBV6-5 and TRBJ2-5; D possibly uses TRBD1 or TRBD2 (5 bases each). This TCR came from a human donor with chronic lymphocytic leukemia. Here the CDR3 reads CASRTEGQETQYF. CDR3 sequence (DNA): TGTGCCAGCAGGACCGAGGGGCAAGAGACCCAGTACTTC.